These T cell receptor beta chains were read from a single sample in a study of blood T cell repertoires in COVID-19. Sequencing used immunoSEQ multiplex PCR; TCRdb keeps in-frame clones, though not all of them. This sample has about 380,000 clones, with 90% found just once. Sequencing was done on a sample of peripheral blood. Every receptor here comes from a man younger than 30 with active or convalescent COVID-19. CDR3s include the opening cysteine and the closing phenylalanine or tryptophan. The D gene is left open where the match is weak. Clone size is shown for a subset of rows, as once, few, many or a class of expanded clone.

TRBD2 | TRBJ2-1 | TRBV29-1 | NA | TGCAGCGTCGGGACTAGCGGGTACAATGAGCAGTTCTTC | CSVGTSGYNEQFF
TRBD2 | TRBJ2-3 | TRBV7-9 | NA | TGTGCCAGCAGCCCAAGGAGGACTAGCGGGTCCACAGATACGCAGTATTTT | CASSPRRTSGSTDTQYF
NA | TRBJ2-5 | TRBV2 | NA | TGTGCCAGCAGACCCGCGGGGGCGCCAAAAGAGACCCAGTACTTC | CASRPAGAPKETQYF
TRBD1 | TRBJ1-5 | TRBV7-2 | NA | TGTGCCAGCAGCCCCACAGGGGGCATCAATCAGCCCCAGCATTTT | CASSPTGGINQPQHF
NA | TRBJ1-5 | TRBV7-2 | NA | TGTGCCAGCAGCTCCCTATCGTTTAAAAATCAGCCCCAGCATTTT | CASSSLSFKNQPQHF
TRBD2 | TRBJ2-7 | TRBV19 | NA | TGTGCCAGTAGTATCTACCCCGGGGGGGCCTACGAGCAGTACTTC | CASSIYPGGAYEQYF
NA | TRBJ2-3 | TRBV6-5 | NA | TGTGCCAGCAAAACCCACGCGGGACAGACAGATACGCAGTATTTT | CASKTHAGQTDTQYF
NA | TRBJ2-1 | TRBV4-3 | NA | TGCGCCAGCAGCCAAGATCGCCTAGCGTTGTACTATGAGCAGTTCTTC | CASSQDRLALYYEQFF
TRBD1 | TRBJ2-7 | TRBV25-1 | NA | TGTGCCAGCAGTGATGACAGGGGCCGCTCCTACGAGCAGTACTTC | CASSDDRGRSYEQYF
NA | TRBJ1-5 | TRBV7-2 | NA | TGTGCCAGCGCAGACAGAGGCAATCAGCCCCAGCATTTT | CASADRGNQPQHF
NA | TRBJ1-1 | TRBV28 | NA | TGTGCCAGCAACACCGGGGGGCGGGTCACTGAAGCTTTCTTT | CASNTGGRVTEAFF
NA | TRBJ2-7 | TRBV4-2 | NA | TGTGCCAGCAGCCAAGGGTCTGGCGCCAGGGCTGGGGAGCAGTACTTC | CASSQGSGARAGEQYF
TRBD1 | TRBJ1-2 | TRBV7-8 | once | TGTGCCAGCAGCTTAGGGGGGGGACAGGTCTATGGCTACACCTTC | CASSLGGGQVYGYTF
TRBD2 | TRBJ2-7 | TRBV7-2 | once | TGTGCCAGCAGCTATAACCCCGGGACTAGCGGGGAGCAGTACTTC | CASSYNPGTSGEQYF
TRBD1 | TRBJ1-6 | TRBV10-3 | few | TGTGCCATCAGTGATGGGACAGGAAGACCAAGCTCCTATAATTCACCCCTCCACTTT | CAISDGTGRPSSYNSPLHF
NA | TRBJ2-1 | TRBV9 | NA | TGTGCCAGCAGCGGATACAGGGATCTGTTCTACAATGAGCAGTTCTTC | CASSGYRDLFYNEQFF
NA | TRBJ2-2 | TRBV9 | NA | TGTGCCAGCGGACCACTCGGACAGTCGAACACCGGGGAGCTGTTTTTT | CASGPLGQSNTGELFF
NA | TRBJ2-3 | TRBV29-1 | NA | TGCAGCGCCGAAGGGGATGTCACAGATACGCAGTATTTT | CSAEGDVTDTQYF
NA | TRBJ1-3 | TRBV6-5 | NA | TGTGCCGGCCGACAGTACCTAAAGGGAAACACCATATATTTT | CAGRQYLKGNTIYF
TRBD2 | TRBJ2-7 | TRBV28 | few | TGTGCCAGCGAAGGATTGGGCGGGGGGAGCTCCTACGAGCAGTACTTC | CASEGLGGGSSYEQYF
NA | TRBJ2-1 | TRBV28 | NA | TGTGCCAGCAGTATTCCGGGAGTACAGTTCTTC | CASSIPGVQFF
NA | TRBJ1-2 | TRBV9 | NA | TGTGCCAGCAGCGTAGACGAGGTAGCGGTCTATGGCTACACCTTC | CASSVDEVAVYGYTF
TRBD2 | TRBJ2-1 | TRBV4-1 | NA | TGCGCCAGCAGCCAAGAAGTCCCGGCGGGGGACTACAATGAGCAGTTCTTC | CASSQEVPAGDYNEQFF
NA | TRBJ1-1 | TRBV19 | NA | TGTGCCAGTAGTACTCAGACAGGAGACACTGAAGCTTTCTTT | CASSTQTGDTEAFF
NA | TRBJ1-1 | TRBV4-3 | NA | TGCGCCAGCGGAAGGACAGCGAACACTGAAGCTTTCTTT | CASGRTANTEAFF
TRBD1 | TRBJ2-2 | TRBV2 | NA | TGTGCCAGCAGTGGGACAGGGAACACCGGGGAGCTGTTTTTT | CASSGTGNTGELFF
NA | TRBJ2-7 | TRBV2 | NA | TGTGCCAGCAGGACAGGCAGCTCCTACGAGCAGTACTTC | CASRTGSSYEQYF
NA | TRBJ1-1 | TRBV24-1 | NA | TGTGCCACCAGTGATTTGGGGGGCAGTGCTTTCTTT | CATSDLGGSAFF
TRBD1 | TRBJ2-7 | TRBV7-9 | NA | TGTGCCAGCAGCATCCGGGACAGATACGAGCAGTACTTC | CASSIRDRYEQYF
NA | TRBJ2-7 | TRBV15 | NA | TGTGCCACCAGCAGTACGCAGGGCAATTTCTACGAGCAGTACTTC | CATSSTQGNFYEQYF
TRBD1 | TRBJ1-1 | TRBV2 | NA | TGTGCCAGCAGGGCGGGGACAGGGCCCACTGAAGCTTTCTTT | CASRAGTGPTEAFF
NA | TRBJ1-2 | TRBV3-1/TRBV3-2 | NA | TGTGCCAGCAGCCAGTTTGGGGCGGAGCCCACCCTCCTTAACTATGGCTACACCTTC | CASSQFGAEPTLLNYGYTF
TRBD1 | TRBJ1-4 | TRBV27 | NA | TGTGCCAGCAGTTTCAGGACAGGAGAAAAACTGTTTTTT | CASSFRTGEKLFF
TRBD2 | TRBJ2-1 | TRBV7-9 | NA | TGTGCCAGCAGCAAACCCGGGACTAGCGGGATTGTTGAGCAGTTCTTC | CASSKPGTSGIVEQFF
NA | TRBJ2-7 | TRBV19 | once | TGTGCCAGTAGTATCTCAGGAAACGAGCAGTACTTC | CASSISGNEQYF
NA | TRBJ2-7 | TRBV7-8 | NA | TGTGCCAGCAGCTTAAGTAGCATGCCCCCCTACGAGCAGTACTTC | CASSLSSMPPYEQYF
TRBD2 | TRBJ2-3 | TRBV6-4 | NA | TGTGCCAGCAGCCCCGCGGTAGCGGGGCTCACAGATACGCAGTATTTT | CASSPAVAGLTDTQYF
NA | TRBJ1-2 | TRBV29-1 | NA | TGCAGCGTTGAAAAGGACAGTTATGGCTACACCTTC | CSVEKDSYGYTF
NA | TRBJ1-5 | TRBV2 | NA | TGTGCCAGCACCTTAGGCAGGGGTAGCAATCAGCCCCAGCATTTT | CASTLGRGSNQPQHF
TRBD1 | TRBJ2-3 | TRBV24-1 | NA | TGTGCCACGAGGACAGGGGGCTCAGATACGCAGTATTTT | CATRTGGSDTQYF
TRBD1 | TRBJ1-4 | TRBV6-7 | NA | TGTGCCAGCAGACTAGACAGGGGGCGTTGGGCTAATGAAAAACTGTTTTTT | CASRLDRGRWANEKLFF
NA | TRBJ1-1 | TRBV20-1 | NA | TGCAGTGCTAGTAGATACAGGGTCAACACTGAAGCTTTCTTT | CSASRYRVNTEAFF
TRBD1 | TRBJ2-2 | TRBV27 | NA | TGTGCCAGCAGGGCTGACAGGGTCACCGGGGAGCTGTTTTTT | CASRADRVTGELFF